A single sample gave rise to the 7 T cell receptor beta chains below, sequenced in a study of CD8 T cells in ankylosing spondylitis. TCRdb reprocessed the 5' RACE reads via MiXCR and lists one record per CDR3 protein. The table has 30,000 to 40,000 distinct CDR3 sequences, 2.5% to 3.5% seen once. Sequencing used blood, either unsorted or a sorted T cell fraction (not recorded which). Receptor source: a male donor with ankylosing spondylitis or in good health (not recorded which).

Many counts were recorded for this clonotype. This chain joins TRBV9 and TRBJ2-4; D remains ambiguous. The CDR3 loop spans 15 amino acids. Germline lookup yields CDR1 SGDLS and CDR2 YYNGEE. Trimming removed 0 bases from V and 8 bases from J, with 15 bases in between. CDR3 nucleotide sequence: TGTGCCAGCAGCGTAGCGGGTTCAGGATGGGACATTCAGTACTTC. It specifies CASSVAGSGWDIQYF.

This clonotype was observed many times. The chain joins TRBV9 to TRBJ2-2; 9 bases are shared with TRBD2. There are 17 residues in the CDR3. V trimming: 2 bases; J trimming: 3 bases; junction bases outside the gene matches: 8. CDR1 and CDR2 from the germline V gene are SGDLS and YYNGEE. The CDR3, as DNA: TGTGCCAGCAGCGTGAGTAGCGGGGGTTCATACACCGGGGAGCTGTTTTTT. This sequence encodes CASSVSSGGSYTGELFF.

This clonotype appeared many times. The chain has TRBV9 and TRBJ1-4, with D unresolved. The germline V and J ends were trimmed by 3 bases and 2 bases, with 11 bases remaining between them. Germline V gene sequence: CDR1 SGDLS, CDR2 YYNGEE. This CDR3 is built from 15 residues. This CDR3 is CASSAQGGTNEKLFF. CDR3 nucleotides: TGTGCCAGCAGCGCTCAAGGTGGCACTAATGAAAAACTGTTTTTT.

The sample holds many counts of this clonotype. The chain employs TRBV9 and TRBJ2-5; the D gene could be TRBD1 or TRBD2 (5 bases each). Germline CDR1 SGDLS, CDR2 YYNGEE. The CDR3 is made up of 14 amino acids. Trimming cost V 3 bases and J 4 bases, with 13 bases left between them. CDR3 amino acids: CASSDGTPSETQYF. The DNA for the CDR3 is TGTGCCAGCAGCGACGGGACGCCGTCAGAGACCCAGTACTTC.

This clonotype was picked up many times. The V gene is TRBV9, the J gene TRBJ2-1; possible D gene TRBD1, 6 bases. Trimming cost V 0 bases and J 5 bases, with 12 bases left between them. Germline values: CDR1 SGDLS, CDR2 YYNGEE. CDR3 length: 15 residues. CDR3 DNA: TGTGCCAGCAGCGTAGGTCCGGGACACGACAATGAGCAGTTCTTC. Its protein product is CASSVGPGHDNEQFF.

The V and J genes are TRBV9 and TRBJ2-3, with D possibly TRBD1 on 5 matching bases. The CDR3 has 15 amino acids. CDR1 is SGDLS and CDR2 is YYNGEE in the germline V gene. Trimming took 0 bases from V and 1 from J, leaving 9 bases between them. CDR3 DNA: TGTGCCAGCAGCGTAGAGGGGTCCCGCACAGATACGCAGTATTTT. Protein: CASSVEGSRTDTQYF.

CDR3 residues: CASSGHKYDGYTF. Here the CDR3 DNA reads TGTGCCAGCAGCGGACATAAATATGATGGCTACACCTTC. The chain employs TRBV9 and TRBJ1-2; D unresolved. The V end lost 3 bases, the J end lost 6 bases, and 12 bases lay between the germline ends. Germline V gives CDR1 SGDLS, CDR2 YYNGEE. CDR3 length: 13 amino acids.